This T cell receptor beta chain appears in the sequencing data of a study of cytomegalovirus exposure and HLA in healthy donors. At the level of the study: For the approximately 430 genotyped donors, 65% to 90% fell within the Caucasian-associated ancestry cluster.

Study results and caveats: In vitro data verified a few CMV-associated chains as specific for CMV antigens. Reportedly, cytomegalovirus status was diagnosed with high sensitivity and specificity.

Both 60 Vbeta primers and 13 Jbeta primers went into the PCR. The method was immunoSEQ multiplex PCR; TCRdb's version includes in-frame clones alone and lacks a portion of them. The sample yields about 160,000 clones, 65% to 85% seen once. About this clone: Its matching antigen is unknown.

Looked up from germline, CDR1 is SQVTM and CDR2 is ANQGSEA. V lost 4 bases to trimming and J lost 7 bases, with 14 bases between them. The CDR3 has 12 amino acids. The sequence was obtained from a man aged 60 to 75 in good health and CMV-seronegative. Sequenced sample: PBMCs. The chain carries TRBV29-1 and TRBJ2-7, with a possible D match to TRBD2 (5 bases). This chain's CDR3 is CSVGVRSGEQYF. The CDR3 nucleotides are TGCAGCGTTGGAGTCAGATCGGGGGAGCAGTACTTC.